A selection of T cell receptor beta chains follows, all from one sample in a study of synovial regulatory T cells in juvenile arthritis. Clones were sequenced by immunoSEQ multiplex PCR, and TCRdb holds only the in-frame ones, with some missing. Its table records over a thousand clones. The sequencing input was Treg cells from blood. All receptors derive from a donor aged 2-35 years with juvenile idiopathic arthritis. Each CDR3 is given with its conserved first and last residue. Fields, in order: J gene, CDR3 length, V gene, clone size, CDR3 protein. Size is stated as once, few or many counts, or a class when the clone is expanded.

J: TRBJ1-1; length: 14; V: TRBV6-1; size: medium-sized; CDR3: CASSVQQGAAEAFF
J: TRBJ2-1; length: 13; V: TRBV5-4; size: medium-sized; CDR3: CASSLTGYNEQFF
J: TRBJ2-7; length: 15; V: TRBV27; size: medium-sized; CDR3: CASSYTTGADNEQYF
J: TRBJ1-1; length: 14; V: TRBV9; size: medium-sized; CDR3: CATARDTTNTEAFF
J: TRBJ2-7; length: 14; V: TRBV28; size: medium-sized; CDR3: CASSPTWGRERQYF
J: TRBJ2-7; length: 14; V: TRBV5-3; size: medium-sized; CDR3: CARSLGDGDYEQYF
J: TRBJ2-1; length: 14; V: TRBV10-1; size: medium-sized; CDR3: CASSPDSSYNEQFF
J: TRBJ2-1; length: 18; V: TRBV7-9; size: medium-sized; CDR3: CASSFISLAGTINNEQFF
J: TRBJ1-6; length: 12; V: TRBV30; size: medium-sized; CDR3: CAWDRANSPLHF
J: TRBJ2-5; length: 15; V: TRBV6-6; size: medium-sized; CDR3: CASRFSGGRGETQYF
J: TRBJ1-1; length: 15; V: TRBV28; size: medium-sized; CDR3: CASSFAGGWGTEAFF
J: TRBJ2-7; length: 11; V: TRBV20-1; size: medium-sized; CDR3: CSASGSYEQYF
J: TRBJ2-6; length: 17; V: TRBV27; size: medium-sized; CDR3: CATRRGRLMTGANVLTF
J: TRBJ1-1; length: 14; V: TRBV7-2; size: medium-sized; CDR3: CASSFGTGLTEAFF
J: TRBJ2-1; length: 17; V: TRBV6-1; size: medium-sized; CDR3: CASSERGRTSSYNEQFF
J: TRBJ2-2; length: 18; V: TRBV9; size: medium-sized; CDR3: CASSVAKIGGPNTGELFF
J: TRBJ1-5; length: 12; V: TRBV5-6; size: medium-sized; CDR3: CASSLYLQPQHF
J: TRBJ2-1; length: 17; V: TRBV19; size: medium-sized; CDR3: CASSIRGTHYSYNEQFF
J: TRBJ2-1; length: 16; V: TRBV10-3; size: medium-sized; CDR3: CAIRGGTGGSYNEQFF
J: TRBJ2-7; length: 15; V: TRBV9; size: medium-sized; CDR3: CASSVAGAHGYEQYF
J: TRBJ1-4; length: 14; V: TRBV6-5; size: medium-sized; CDR3: CASSYTGEGEKLFF
J: TRBJ2-2; length: 15; V: TRBV2; size: medium-sized; CDR3: CASSVLAGKHGELFF
J: TRBJ1-5; length: 19; V: TRBV19; size: medium-sized; CDR3: CASRRRGQGVLGRNQPQHF
J: TRBJ2-7; length: 18; V: TRBV5-6; size: medium-sized; CDR3: CASSYTPSIWTGDYEQYF
J: TRBJ1-6; length: 14; V: TRBV9; size: medium-sized; CDR3: CASSVGGADSPLHF
J: TRBJ2-7; length: 14; V: TRBV6-6; size: medium-sized; CDR3: CASRADGSSYEQYF
J: TRBJ2-5; length: 13; V: TRBV12-5; size: medium-sized; CDR3: CASGIPPRETQYF
J: TRBJ2-3; length: 16; V: TRBV2; size: medium-sized; CDR3: CASSEQLAVRTDTQYF
J: TRBJ2-5; length: 15; V: TRBV5-8; size: medium-sized; CDR3: CASSLGGFRQETQYF